These 21 T cell receptor beta chains share one sample of origin, sequenced in a study of blood T cell repertoires in COVID-19 (dated by TCRdb to the early 2020s). Library method: the immunoSEQ multiplex PCR assay. This is the immuneACCESS table as TCRdb keeps it, with only in-frame sequences that have V and J called. A part of the clones is gone; compared with another copy, unresolved V genes explain less than half, and the rest is unexplained. The sample table holds 380,000 or so clones, of which around 88% were seen once. The ten most abundant clones make up 7.1% of the sample. Sequencing used peripheral blood. The receptors were sampled from a woman aged 60-75 years with COVID-19, enrolled during active disease.

This chain uses TRBV5-1 with TRBJ2-6; D is possibly TRBD2 (5 bases). The CDR3 has 16 amino acids. V was pared by 0 bases and J by 1 base, with 8 bases between. Germline assignment: CDR1 SGHRS and CDR2 YFSETQ. The CDR3 protein is CASSLEAGSGANVLTF. Here the CDR3 DNA reads TGCGCCAGCAGCTTGGAGGCGGGTTCTGGGGCCAACGTCCTGACTTTC.

The chain uses TRBV12-3 or TRBV12-4 and TRBJ2-2; the D gene is possibly TRBD2 (6 bases). This CDR3 is 12 amino acids long. Deletions cut 7 bases from V and 13 bases from J, with 16 bases between. The DNA for the CDR3 is TGTGCCAGCACCACACGGGAGATGGGGCTGTTTTTT. Translation: CASTTREMGLFF.

The V and J genes are TRBV2 and TRBJ2-2, with TRBD2 matching 10 bases. Germline assignment: CDR1 SNHLY and CDR2 FYNNEI. V lost 10 bases and J lost 7; bases outside the gene matches: 9. The CDR3 runs 14 residues. CDR3 DNA: TGTGCCACCCTCCTAGCGGGGGCCGACGGGGAGCTGTTTTTT. It encodes CATLLAGADGELFF.

The chain joins TRBV4-3 to TRBJ2-7; possible D gene TRBD1, 6 bases. Trimming took off 5 bases at V and 6 bases at J, with 14 bases between the two ends. The CDR3 has 13 amino acids. Germline CDR1 and CDR2: LGHNA and YSLEER. CDR3 nucleotides: TGCGCCAGCAGCTCACAACAGGGAATCGAGCAGTACTTC. Its protein is CASSSQQGIEQYF.

The chain links TRBV30 to TRBJ2-6; 7 nucleotides line up with TRBD1. This CDR3 region has 17 residues. Trimming took 0 bases from V and 1 from J; bases not matched to a gene: 6. Germline assignment: CDR1 GTSNPN and CDR2 SVGIG (reference sequence). The CDR3 DNA follows: TGTGCCTGGAGTGTAGGGGGCGCAGTTTCTGGGGCCAACGTCCTGACTTTC. Its protein is CAWSVGGAVSGANVLTF. Drawing the rest from reference TRBV30 and TRBJ2-6, the complete variable domain is SQTIHQWPATLVQPVGSPLSLECTVEGTSNPNLYWYRQAAGRGLQLLFYSVGIGQISSEVPQNLSASRPQDRQFILSSKKLLLSDSGFYLCAWSVGGAVSGANVLTFGAGSRLTVL.

The chain joins TRBV3-1 (or the pseudogene TRBV3-2) to TRBJ2-3; perhaps TRBD2 as D (6 bases). Per germline, CDR1 LGHDT and CDR2 YNNKEL (reference sequence). V was cut by 3 bases and J by 0 bases, with 13 bases left in between. This CDR3 has 16 residues. The CDR3 coding sequence is TGTGCCAGCAGCCACGGCGCGGGACCCAGCACAGATACGCAGTATTTT. Translating it yields CASSHGAGPSTDTQYF.

This sequence joins TRBV19 and TRBJ1-2; no definite D call. Germline assignment: CDR1 LNHDA and CDR2 SQIVND (reference sequence). V lost 8 bases, J lost 3 bases, and 10 bases lay in between. The CDR3 runs 12 residues. CDR3 loop: CASDGRYYGYTF. The CDR3 DNA sequence: TGTGCCAGTGACGGCAGGTACTATGGCTACACCTTC.

This sequence joins TRBV2 and TRBJ2-7; D is unclear. The CDR3 extends over 13 amino acids. Trimming removed 1 base at V and 3 bases at J, with 7 bases between. CDR1 is SNHLY and CDR2 is FYNNEI in the germline V gene. The DNA of the CDR3 is TGTGCCAGCAGTGAAGGAGGATTCTACGAGCAGTACTTC. Encoded protein: CASSEGGFYEQYF.

The V gene is TRBV2, the J gene TRBJ1-5, with unresolved D. The CDR3 is 12 residues long. Trimming took off 5 bases at V and 3 bases at J, with 5 bases between the two ends. The V gene's germline CDR1 is SNHLY and CDR2 FYNNEI. The CDR3 bases are TGTGCCAGCAGTCTTATCAATCAGCCCCAGCATTTT. As protein: CASSLINQPQHF.

This clone has only a few counts. The chain's CDR3 is CASLRGRGTEAFF. The CDR3 coding sequence is TGTGCCAGCCTGAGGGGGCGCGGGACTGAAGCTTTCTTT. The genes are TRBV6-6 and TRBJ1-1, with 7 bases that match TRBD1. The CDR3 totals 13 residues. In germline, CDR1 is MNHNY, CDR2 SVGAGI (reference sequence). V lost 8 bases to trimming and J lost 5 bases; unmatched junction nucleotides: 8.

This rearrangement joins TRBV2 to TRBJ2-2, with 8 nucleotides matching TRBD2. The CDR3 consists of 17 residues. V was pared by 8 bases and J by 4 bases, with 15 bases of the junction left unmatched. Germline V CDR1 and CDR2: SNHLY, FYNNEI. CDR3 coding DNA: TGTGCCAGCCGACCCACCGGCGGGGGGCCGGGCACCGGGGAGCTGTTTTTT. Translated: CASRPTGGGPGTGELFF. Drawing the rest from reference TRBV2 and TRBJ2-2, the complete variable domain is EPEVTQTPSHQVTQMGQEVILRCVPISNHLYFYWYRQILGQKVEFLVSFYNNEISEKSEIFDDQFSVERPDGSNFTLKIRSTKLEDSAMYFCASRPTGGGPGTGELFFGEGSRLTVL.

The rearrangement links TRBV6-6 to TRBJ1-5, with D unresolved. V lost 7 bases and J 0 bases, leaving 7 bases between the germline ends. The CDR3 totals 13 residues. Germline CDR1 MNHNY, CDR2 SVGAGI (reference sequence). The CDR3 loop is CASTPYSNQPQHF. The DNA of the CDR3 is TGTGCCAGCACCCCTTATAGCAATCAGCCCCAGCATTTT.

The chain joins TRBV6-6 to TRBJ1-5; tentatively, D is TRBD1 (5 bases). This CDR3 is built from 15 residues. CDR1 and CDR2 (germline): MNHNY, SVGAGI (reference sequence). Trimming pared 0 bases from V and 7 bases from J, leaving 13 bases between. The CDR3 sequence is CASSYSSRDYQPQHF. The CDR3 nucleotides are TGTGCCAGCAGTTACTCGAGCAGGGATTACCAGCCCCAGCATTTT.

This chain joins TRBV18 and TRBJ2-2; possibly TRBD2 for D (5 bases). The CDR3 extends over 14 amino acids. V was pared by 2 bases and J by 3 bases, with 7 bases between. Germline V gene lookup returns CDR1 KGHSH and CDR2 LQKENI. The CDR3 protein is CASSPNGDTGELFF. CDR3 nucleotides: TGTGCCAGCTCACCAAACGGGGACACCGGGGAGCTGTTTTTT. The full variable domain, its missing parts supplied by reference TRBV18 and TRBJ2-2, is NAGVMQNPRHLVRRRGQEARLRCSPMKGHSHVYWYRQLPEEGLKFMVYLQKENIIDESGMPKERFSAEFPKEGPSILRIQQVVRGDSAAYFCASSPNGDTGELFFGEGSRLTVL.

The chain employs TRBV4-1 and TRBJ2-4; D may be TRBD2 (5 bases). Germline V gene sequence: CDR1 MGHRA, CDR2 YSYEKL. V lost 1 base, J lost 3 bases, and 13 bases lay in between. The CDR3 loop spans 16 amino acids. CDR3 sequence (DNA): TGCGCCAGCAGCCAAGGGGCCGGGGAACTCAAAAACATTCAGTACTTC. Protein: CASSQGAGELKNIQYF.

This chain uses TRBV2 with TRBJ1-4; D possibly corresponds to TRBD1 (5 bases). CDR1 is SNHLY and CDR2 is FYNNEI in the germline V gene. V lost 4 bases and J lost 7, with 13 bases in between. The CDR3 is 14 residues long. This CDR3 reads CASSVLSGGEKLFF. The CDR3 region has the DNA TGTGCCAGCAGTGTACTCTCCGGGGGTGAAAAACTGTTTTTT.

In DNA, the CDR3 is TGTGCCAGCAGCTCCACGATGACAGGGCGCACCGTACCCGATGCTTTCTTT. It yields the protein CASSSTMTGRTVPDAFF. The chain carries TRBV13 and TRBJ1-1, with 7 bases fitting TRBD1. From germline, CDR1 is PRHDT and CDR2 FYEKMQ (reference sequence). The CDR3 has 17 amino acids. The V gene end was trimmed by 4 bases and the J gene end by 11 bases; junction bases not matched to a gene: 22.

The CDR3 DNA sequence: TGTGCCAGCAGCTTAGAGGGACAGAGCTATGGCTACACCTTC. It specifies CASSLEGQSYGYTF. The rearrangement uses TRBV11-3 and TRBJ1-2; 7 bases match TRBD1. The V gene end was trimmed by 0 bases and the J gene end by 4 bases; junction bases not matched to a gene: 2. The CDR3 spans 14 residues. Per germline, CDR1 SGHNT and CDR2 YENEEA.

This clone has a single count. The V call is TRBV5-1, the J call TRBJ2-1, with 10 positions matching TRBD2. Trimming took 5 bases from V and 9 from J; bases not matched to a gene: 5. The CDR3 consists of 13 residues. Germline V gene sequence: CDR1 SGHRS, CDR2 YFSETQ. CDR3 coding DNA: TGCGCCAGCAGTGAGCGGGGGGGCCTTGAGCAGTTCTTC. Amino acid sequence: CASSERGGLEQFF. Drawing the rest from reference TRBV5-1 and TRBJ2-1, the complete variable domain is KAGVTQTPRYLIKTRGQQVTLSCSPISGHRSVSWYQQTPGQGLQFLFEYFSETQRNKGNFPGRFSGRQFSNSRSEMNVSTLELGDSALYLCASSERGGLEQFFGPGTRLTVL.

The table lists this clone with a few counts. The chain joins TRBV25-1 to TRBJ1-2, with 8 positions matching TRBD1. V gave up 2 bases and J gave up 11 bases; unmatched junction bases: 13. The germline V gene encodes CDR1 MGHDK and CDR2 SYGVNS. This CDR3 has 15 residues. CDR3 residues: CASSEHDQGQVGYTF. The DNA for the CDR3 is TGTGCCAGCAGTGAACATGATCAGGGACAGGTGGGGTACACCTTC.

The chain employs TRBV11-2 and TRBJ1-2, with TRBD1 as a possible D gene (5 bases). The CDR3 runs to 13 residues. The germline gives CDR1 SGHAT, CDR2 FQNNGV. V shed 0 bases and J shed 7 bases, with 9 bases lying between them. The CDR3: CASSLEQGGGYTF. CDR3 coding DNA: TGTGCCAGCAGCTTAGAGCAGGGCGGTGGCTACACCTTC.